This T cell receptor beta chain originates from a study of vaccination effects on CD4 cells after COVID-19. General study points: Convalescent patients' post-vaccine spike repertoire was mostly distinct vaccine-induced clones.

The V and J ends lost 3 bases and 0 bases, in that order; junction bases with no gene match: 4. CDR3 length: 15 amino acids. Per the germline V gene, CDR1 is LNHDA and CDR2 is SQIVND (reference sequence). This clone was recorded once. Antigen specificity is unknown. Sequencing was preceded by expansion of antigen-specific CD4+ T cells with viral peptide pools in the ViraFEST assay. Having been cultured for less than 12 days, the cells underwent CD4+ T cell isolation. Between March and December 2020, the person had a SARS-CoV-2 infection that PCR confirmed. Only in-frame clones appear in the TCRdb table, and some are missing; sequencing was by immunoSEQ multiplex PCR. In the table there are tens of thousands of clones, approximately 70% of which are singletons.

Here the sequenced sample was CD4+ T cells from PBMCs cultured with a peptide pool, taken before COVID-19 vaccination. The chain links TRBV19 to TRBJ2-7; 8 nucleotides align to TRBD1. This TCR was recovered from a human donor who had a prior SARS-CoV-2 infection. The CDR3 region has the DNA TGTGCCAGTAGTATGGCAGGGGGCCTCTCCTACGAGCAGTACTTC. It is translated as CASSMAGGLSYEQYF. Based on the CDR3 plus reference TRBV19 and TRBJ2-7, the full variable domain is DGGITQSPKYLFRKEGQNVTLSCEQNLNHDAMYWYRQDPGQGLRLIYYSQIVNDFQKGDIAEGYSVSREKKESFPLTVTSAQKNPTAFYLCASSMAGGLSYEQYFGPGTRLTVT.